This T cell receptor (beta chain) comes out of a study of human T cells and chemical hapten exposure. Overall study findings and caveats: TCRs above 1 in 1000 frequency stayed constant with DPC sensitization.

CDR1 and CDR2 from the germline V gene are SGHRS and YFSETQ. Trimming shortened V by 2 bases and J by 7 bases, and 11 bases separated the two germline ends. The length of the CDR3 is 13 residues. Documented time point: pre-sensitization, week 0. Noted treatment: therapeutic diphenylcyclopropenone sensitization with weekly scalp DPC. TCRdb reanalysed the RACE reads using MiXCR and keeps one entry per CDR3 protein. The sample yields tens of thousands of distinct CDR3 sequences, approximately 10% seen once. This clonotype has ten or more counts. The antigen is not known. The sequence came from a woman in her 40s with alopecia areata. Some clones in this sample may be carry-over from other donors' samples. V is TRBV5-1 and J is TRBJ2-3; D tentatively reads TRBD1 or TRBD2 (5 bases each). The material was whole blood, obtained in connection with sensitization to the hapten diphenylcyclopropenone (DPC). The CDR3 region is CASSFKPGHTQYF. The CDR3 nucleotides are TGCGCCAGCAGCTTCAAACCGGGGCATACGCAGTATTTT.